These T cell receptor beta chains were read from a single sample in a study of graft-versus-host responses after intestinal transplantation. Clones were read by immunoSEQ multiplex PCR, and TCRdb kept only the in-frame ones, dropping some. The sample yields about 100,000 clones, roughly 87% seen once. The antigens these receptors bind are not known. Sample: unstimulated CD4+ T cells sorted from spleen or lymph node cells, taken before transplant. These receptor sequences come from a human donor who was the organ donor for an intestinal transplant. Both conserved end residues are trimmed from each CDR3. D genes are given only for firm matches.

j_call: TRBJ1-6
v_call: TRBV6-5
d_call: TRBD1
cdr3_aa: ASSYSTGGFSPLH

j_call: TRBJ2-3
v_call: TRBV7-9
d_call: TRBD2
cdr3_aa: ASSLYATSGPDTQY

j_call: TRBJ1-2
v_call: TRBV6-5
d_call: -
cdr3_aa: ASSYSRANYGYT

j_call: TRBJ1-1
v_call: TRBV18
d_call: -
cdr3_aa: ASSPPGWSTEAF

j_call: TRBJ1-3
v_call: TRBV4-2
d_call: -
cdr3_aa: ASSQAAGSEGNTIY

j_call: TRBJ1-1
v_call: TRBV28
d_call: -
cdr3_aa: ASSGRGTGTEAF

j_call: TRBJ1-2
v_call: TRBV5-4
d_call: TRBD1
cdr3_aa: ASSLKGQGVYGYT

j_call: TRBJ1-5
v_call: TRBV7-2
d_call: -
cdr3_aa: ASSPTGWENQPQH

j_call: TRBJ2-6
v_call: TRBV7-3
d_call: -
cdr3_aa: ASSLGRNTRGANVLT

j_call: TRBJ2-5
v_call: TRBV6-5
d_call: -
cdr3_aa: ASRTIGETQY

j_call: TRBJ2-1
v_call: TRBV5-1
d_call: TRBD2
cdr3_aa: ASSLKYSGGAIFNEQF

j_call: TRBJ1-5
v_call: TRBV19
d_call: -
cdr3_aa: ASSIEGDQPQH

j_call: TRBJ2-3
v_call: TRBV30
d_call: TRBD2
cdr3_aa: AWRQTGGRADTQY

j_call: TRBJ2-7
v_call: TRBV7-8
d_call: TRBD2
cdr3_aa: ASSNVGLAGETYEQY

j_call: TRBJ2-2
v_call: TRBV5-1
d_call: -
cdr3_aa: ASSFSQGRNTGELF

j_call: TRBJ1-2
v_call: TRBV5-1
d_call: -
cdr3_aa: ASSLDLEADGYT

j_call: TRBJ1-4
v_call: TRBV19
d_call: TRBD1
cdr3_aa: ASSAGGWEKLF

j_call: TRBJ1-5
v_call: TRBV7-2
d_call: -
cdr3_aa: ASSLVGGQPQH

j_call: TRBJ2-5
v_call: TRBV7-9
d_call: -
cdr3_aa: ASSLYPPQETQY

j_call: TRBJ1-1
v_call: TRBV15
d_call: -
cdr3_aa: ATSREGGNTEAF

j_call: TRBJ1-5
v_call: TRBV6-1
d_call: TRBD1
cdr3_aa: ASTGQGGYQPQH

j_call: TRBJ2-1
v_call: TRBV20-1
d_call: -
cdr3_aa: SARDNEQF

j_call: TRBJ1-3
v_call: TRBV9
d_call: -
cdr3_aa: ASSVGNSGNTIY

j_call: TRBJ1-2
v_call: TRBV19
d_call: -
cdr3_aa: ASSTPVGGSYGYT

j_call: TRBJ2-5
v_call: TRBV5-6
d_call: -
cdr3_aa: ASSPVGREETQY

j_call: TRBJ2-1
v_call: TRBV4-2
d_call: -
cdr3_aa: ASSQVGGVGRPYNEQF

j_call: TRBJ2-3
v_call: TRBV18
d_call: TRBD2
cdr3_aa: ASSPRLAGYTDTQY

j_call: TRBJ2-5
v_call: TRBV5-1
d_call: -
cdr3_aa: ASRSGGPGGETQY

j_call: TRBJ2-7
v_call: TRBV7-9
d_call: -
cdr3_aa: ASSGQGLKPDEQY

j_call: TRBJ2-7
v_call: TRBV28
d_call: TRBD1
cdr3_aa: ASSAPGTGYEQY

j_call: TRBJ1-6
v_call: TRBV30
d_call: -
cdr3_aa: AWAGFNSPLH

j_call: TRBJ1-4
v_call: TRBV18
d_call: -
cdr3_aa: ASSPLGNEKLF